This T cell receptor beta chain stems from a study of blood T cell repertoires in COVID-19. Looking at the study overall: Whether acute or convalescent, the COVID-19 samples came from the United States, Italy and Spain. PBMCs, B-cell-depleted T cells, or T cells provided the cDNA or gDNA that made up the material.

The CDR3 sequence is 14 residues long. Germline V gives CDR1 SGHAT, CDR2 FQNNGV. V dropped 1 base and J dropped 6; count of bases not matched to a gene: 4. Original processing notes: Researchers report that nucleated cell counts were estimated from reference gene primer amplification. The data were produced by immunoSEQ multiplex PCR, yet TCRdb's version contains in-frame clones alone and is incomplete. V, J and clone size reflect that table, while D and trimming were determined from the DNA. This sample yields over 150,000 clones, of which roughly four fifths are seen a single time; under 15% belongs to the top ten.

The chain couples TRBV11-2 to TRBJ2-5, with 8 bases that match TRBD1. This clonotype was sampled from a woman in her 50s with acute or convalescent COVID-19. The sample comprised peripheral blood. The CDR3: CASSLGAGGQTQYF. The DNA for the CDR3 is TGTGCCAGCAGCTTAGGGGCAGGGGGCCAGACCCAGTACTTC.